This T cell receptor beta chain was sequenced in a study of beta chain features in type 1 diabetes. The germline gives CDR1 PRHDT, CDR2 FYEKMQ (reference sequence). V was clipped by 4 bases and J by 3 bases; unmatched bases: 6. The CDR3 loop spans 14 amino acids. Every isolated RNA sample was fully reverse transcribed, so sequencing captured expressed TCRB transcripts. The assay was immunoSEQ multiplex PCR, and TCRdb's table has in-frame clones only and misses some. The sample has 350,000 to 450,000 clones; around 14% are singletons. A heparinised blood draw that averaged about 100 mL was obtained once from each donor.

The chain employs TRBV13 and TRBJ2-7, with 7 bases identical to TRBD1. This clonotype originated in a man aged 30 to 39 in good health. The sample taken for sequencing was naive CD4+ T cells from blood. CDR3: CASSSRQGLYEQYF. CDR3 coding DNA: TGTGCCAGCAGCTCCCGACAGGGCCTCTACGAGCAGTACTTC.